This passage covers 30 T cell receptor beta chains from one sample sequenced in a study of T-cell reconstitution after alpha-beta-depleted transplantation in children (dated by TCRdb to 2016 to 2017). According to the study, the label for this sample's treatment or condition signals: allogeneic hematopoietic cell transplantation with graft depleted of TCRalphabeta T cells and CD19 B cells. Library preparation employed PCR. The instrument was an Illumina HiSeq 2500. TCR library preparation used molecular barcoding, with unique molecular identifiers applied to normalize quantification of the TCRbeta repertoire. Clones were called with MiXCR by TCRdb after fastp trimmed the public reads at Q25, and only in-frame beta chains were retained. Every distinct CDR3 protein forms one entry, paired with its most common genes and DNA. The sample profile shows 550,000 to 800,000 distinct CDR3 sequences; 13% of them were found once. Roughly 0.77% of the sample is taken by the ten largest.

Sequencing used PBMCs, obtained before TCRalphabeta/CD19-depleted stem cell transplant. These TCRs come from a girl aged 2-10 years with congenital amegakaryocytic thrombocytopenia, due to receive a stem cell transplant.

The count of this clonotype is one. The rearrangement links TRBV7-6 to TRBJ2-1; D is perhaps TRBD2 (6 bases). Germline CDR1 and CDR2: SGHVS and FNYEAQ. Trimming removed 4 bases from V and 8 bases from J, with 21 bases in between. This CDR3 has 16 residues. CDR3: CASSSLLGTRIYEQFF. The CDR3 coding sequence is TGTGCCAGCAGCTCCCTCCTCGGGACTCGTATCTATGAGCAGTTCTTC.

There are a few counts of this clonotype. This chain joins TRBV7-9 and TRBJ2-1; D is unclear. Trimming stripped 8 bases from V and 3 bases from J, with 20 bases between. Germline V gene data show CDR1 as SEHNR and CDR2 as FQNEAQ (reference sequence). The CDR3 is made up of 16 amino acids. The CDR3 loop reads CASSSPPERLYNEQFF. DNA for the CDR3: TGTGCCAGCTCCAGCCCACCGGAAAGGCTCTACAATGAGCAGTTCTTC.

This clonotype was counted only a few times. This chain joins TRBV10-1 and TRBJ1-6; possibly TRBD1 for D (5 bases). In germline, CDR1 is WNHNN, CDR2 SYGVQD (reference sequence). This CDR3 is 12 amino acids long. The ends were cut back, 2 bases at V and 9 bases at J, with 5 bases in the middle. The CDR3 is CASSERGSPLHF. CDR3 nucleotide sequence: TGCGCCAGCAGTGAGAGGGGTTCACCCCTCCACTTT.

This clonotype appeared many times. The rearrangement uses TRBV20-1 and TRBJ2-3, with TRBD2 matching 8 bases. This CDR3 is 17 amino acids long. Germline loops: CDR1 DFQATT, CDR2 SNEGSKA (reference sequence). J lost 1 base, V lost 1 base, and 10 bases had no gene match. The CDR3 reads CSARVRASGFRTDTQYF. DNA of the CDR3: TGCAGTGCTAGAGTTCGGGCTAGCGGGTTTCGCACAGATACGCAGTATTTT.

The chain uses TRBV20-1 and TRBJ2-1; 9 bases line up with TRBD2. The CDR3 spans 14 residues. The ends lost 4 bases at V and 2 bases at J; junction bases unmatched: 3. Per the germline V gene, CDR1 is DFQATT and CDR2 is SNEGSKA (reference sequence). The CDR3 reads CSANVAGAYNEQFF. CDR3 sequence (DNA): TGCAGTGCTAATGTAGCGGGAGCCTACAATGAGCAGTTCTTC.

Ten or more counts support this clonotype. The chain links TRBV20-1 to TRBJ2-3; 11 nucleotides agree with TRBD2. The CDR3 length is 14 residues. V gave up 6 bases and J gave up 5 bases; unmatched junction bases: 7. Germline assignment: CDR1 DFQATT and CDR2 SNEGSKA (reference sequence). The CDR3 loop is CSAQLAGAVDTQYF. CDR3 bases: TGCAGTGCACAACTAGCGGGAGCGGTAGATACGCAGTATTTT.

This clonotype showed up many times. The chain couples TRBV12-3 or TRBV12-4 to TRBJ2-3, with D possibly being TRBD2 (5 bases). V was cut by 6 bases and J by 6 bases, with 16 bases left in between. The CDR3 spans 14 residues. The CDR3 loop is CASSSWRVEDTQYF. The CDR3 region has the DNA TGTGCCAGCAGCTCATGGCGGGTTGAGGATACGCAGTATTTT.

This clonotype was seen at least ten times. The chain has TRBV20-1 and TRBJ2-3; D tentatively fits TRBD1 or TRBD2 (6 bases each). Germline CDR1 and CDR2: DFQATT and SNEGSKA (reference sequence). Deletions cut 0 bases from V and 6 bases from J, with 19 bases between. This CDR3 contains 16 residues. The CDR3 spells CSARDLAGQISDTQYF. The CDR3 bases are TGCAGTGCTAGAGATCTCGCGGGACAAATCTCGGATACGCAGTATTTT.

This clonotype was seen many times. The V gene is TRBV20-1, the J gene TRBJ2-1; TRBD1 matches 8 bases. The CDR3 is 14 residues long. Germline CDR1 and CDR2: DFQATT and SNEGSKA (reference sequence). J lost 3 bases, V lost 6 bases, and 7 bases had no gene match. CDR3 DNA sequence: TGCAGTGCCTTTCAGGGGGCTGTCTACAATGAGCAGTTCTTC. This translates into CSAFQGAVYNEQFF.

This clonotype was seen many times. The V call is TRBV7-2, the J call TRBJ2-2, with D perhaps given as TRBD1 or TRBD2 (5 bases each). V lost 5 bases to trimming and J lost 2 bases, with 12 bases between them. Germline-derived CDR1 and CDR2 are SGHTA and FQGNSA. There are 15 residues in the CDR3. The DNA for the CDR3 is TGTGCCAGCAGCCTAGACAGACTAAACACCGGGGAGCTGTTTTTT. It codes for CASSLDRLNTGELFF. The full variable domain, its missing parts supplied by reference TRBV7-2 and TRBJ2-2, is GAGVSQSPSNKVTEKGKDVELRCDPISGHTALYWYRQSLGQGLEFLIYFQGNSAPDKSGLPSDRFSAERTGGSVSTLTIQRTQQEDSAVYLCASSLDRLNTGELFFGEGSRLTVL.

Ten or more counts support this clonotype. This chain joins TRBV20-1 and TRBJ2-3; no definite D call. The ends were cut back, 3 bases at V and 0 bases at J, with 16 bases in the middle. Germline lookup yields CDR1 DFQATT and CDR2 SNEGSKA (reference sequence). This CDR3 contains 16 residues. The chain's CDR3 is CSASSAELLSTDTQYF. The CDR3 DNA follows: TGCAGTGCTAGTTCGGCGGAGTTACTAAGCACAGATACGCAGTATTTT.

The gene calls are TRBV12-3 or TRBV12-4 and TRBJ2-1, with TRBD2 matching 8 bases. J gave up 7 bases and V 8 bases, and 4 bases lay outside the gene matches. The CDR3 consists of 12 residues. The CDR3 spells CASRGLGNEQFF. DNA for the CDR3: TGTGCCAGCCGGGGACTAGGGAATGAGCAGTTCTTC.

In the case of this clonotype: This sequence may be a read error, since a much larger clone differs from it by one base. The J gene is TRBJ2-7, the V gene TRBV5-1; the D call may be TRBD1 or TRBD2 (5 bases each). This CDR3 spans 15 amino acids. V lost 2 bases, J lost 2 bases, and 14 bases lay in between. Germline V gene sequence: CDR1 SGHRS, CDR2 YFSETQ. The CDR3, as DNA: TGCGCCAGCAGCTTTGTCGGACTGGGACCCTACGAGCAGTACTTC. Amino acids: CASSFVGLGPYEQYF.

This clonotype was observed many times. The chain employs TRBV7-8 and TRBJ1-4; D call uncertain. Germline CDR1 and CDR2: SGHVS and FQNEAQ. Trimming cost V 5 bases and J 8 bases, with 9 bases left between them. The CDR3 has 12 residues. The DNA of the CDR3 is TGTGCCAGCAGCAGGGTTGGGGAAAAACTGTTTTTT. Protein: CASSRVGEKLFF.

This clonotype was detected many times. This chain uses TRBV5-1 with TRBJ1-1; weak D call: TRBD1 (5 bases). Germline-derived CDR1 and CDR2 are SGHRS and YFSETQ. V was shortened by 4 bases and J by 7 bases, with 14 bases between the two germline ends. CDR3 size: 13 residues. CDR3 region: CASSKGEGIEAFF. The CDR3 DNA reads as TGCGCCAGCAGCAAGGGCGAGGGGATTGAAGCTTTCTTT. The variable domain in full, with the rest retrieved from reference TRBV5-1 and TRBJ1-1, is KAGVTQTPRYLIKTRGQQVTLSCSPISGHRSVSWYQQTPGQGLQFLFEYFSETQRNKGNFPGRFSGRQFSNSRSEMNVSTLELGDSALYLCASSKGEGIEAFFGQGTRLTVV.

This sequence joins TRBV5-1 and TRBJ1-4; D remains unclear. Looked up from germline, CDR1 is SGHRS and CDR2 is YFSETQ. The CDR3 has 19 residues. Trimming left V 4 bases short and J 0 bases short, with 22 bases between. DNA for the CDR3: TGCGCCAGCAGCCCCTGGCCCCTGAATCTTCCGGCAACTAATGAAAAACTGTTTTTT. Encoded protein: CASSPWPLNLPATNEKLFF.

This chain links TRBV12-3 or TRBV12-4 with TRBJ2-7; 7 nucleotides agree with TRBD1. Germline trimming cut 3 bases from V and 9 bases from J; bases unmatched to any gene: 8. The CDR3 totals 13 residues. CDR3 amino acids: CASSLGQPGGQYF. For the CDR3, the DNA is TGTGCCAGCAGTTTGGGACAGCCCGGAGGGCAGTACTTC.

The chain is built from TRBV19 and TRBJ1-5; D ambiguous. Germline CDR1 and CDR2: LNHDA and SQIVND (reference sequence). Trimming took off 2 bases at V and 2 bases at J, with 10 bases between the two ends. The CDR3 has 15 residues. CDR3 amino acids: CASSIMGSGNQPQHF. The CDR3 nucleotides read TGTGCCAGTAGTATAATGGGAAGCGGCAATCAGCCCCAGCATTTT.

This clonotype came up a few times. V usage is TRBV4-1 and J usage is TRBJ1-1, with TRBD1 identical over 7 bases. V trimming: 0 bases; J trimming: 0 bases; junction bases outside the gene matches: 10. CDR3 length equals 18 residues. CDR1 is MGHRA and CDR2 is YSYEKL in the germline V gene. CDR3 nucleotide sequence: TGCGCCAGCAGCCAAGACCACCCCGGGACAGCTATGAACACTGAAGCTTTCTTT. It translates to CASSQDHPGTAMNTEAFF.

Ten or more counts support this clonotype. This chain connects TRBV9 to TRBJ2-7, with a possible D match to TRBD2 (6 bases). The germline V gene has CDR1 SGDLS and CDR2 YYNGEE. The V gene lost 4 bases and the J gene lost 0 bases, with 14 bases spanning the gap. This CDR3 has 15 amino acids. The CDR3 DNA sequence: TGTGCCAGCAGCAAAGAAGCGGGTTTCTCCTACGAGCAGTACTTC. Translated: CASSKEAGFSYEQYF.

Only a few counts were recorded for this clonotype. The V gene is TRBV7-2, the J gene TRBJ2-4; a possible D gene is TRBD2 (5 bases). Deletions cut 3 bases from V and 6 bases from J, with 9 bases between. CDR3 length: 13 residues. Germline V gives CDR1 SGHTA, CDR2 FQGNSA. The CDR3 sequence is CASSLRGLNIQYF. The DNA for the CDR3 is TGTGCCAGCAGCTTGCGAGGGTTAAACATTCAGTACTTC.

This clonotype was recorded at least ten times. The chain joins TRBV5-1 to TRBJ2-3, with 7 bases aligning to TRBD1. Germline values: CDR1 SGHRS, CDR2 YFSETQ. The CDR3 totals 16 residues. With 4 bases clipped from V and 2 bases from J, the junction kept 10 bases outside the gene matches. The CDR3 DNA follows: TGCGCCAGCAGCCCGGGGACAGAGATCCTCACAGATACGCAGTATTTT. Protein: CASSPGTEILTDTQYF.

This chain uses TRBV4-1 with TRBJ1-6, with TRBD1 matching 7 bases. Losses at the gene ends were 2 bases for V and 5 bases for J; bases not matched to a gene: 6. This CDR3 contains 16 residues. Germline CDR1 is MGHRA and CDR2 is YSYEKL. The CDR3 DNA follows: TGCGCCAGCAGCCAACTTGGGACAGACAATAATTCACCCCTCCACTTT. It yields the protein CASSQLGTDNNSPLHF.

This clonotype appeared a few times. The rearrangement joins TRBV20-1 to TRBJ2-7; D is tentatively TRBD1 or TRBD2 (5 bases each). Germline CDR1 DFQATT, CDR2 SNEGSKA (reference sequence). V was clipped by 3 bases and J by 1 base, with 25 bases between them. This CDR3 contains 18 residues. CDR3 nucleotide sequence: TGCAGTGCTAGTTCGGGAAGGGGTTTAGCGCTCCTATCCTACGAGCAGTACTTC. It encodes CSASSGRGLALLSYEQYF.

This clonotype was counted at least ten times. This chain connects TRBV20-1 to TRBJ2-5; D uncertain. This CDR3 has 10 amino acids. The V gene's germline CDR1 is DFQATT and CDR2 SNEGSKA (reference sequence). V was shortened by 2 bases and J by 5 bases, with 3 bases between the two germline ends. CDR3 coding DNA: TGCAGTGCTAGACTGGAGACCCAGTACTTC. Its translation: CSARLETQYF.

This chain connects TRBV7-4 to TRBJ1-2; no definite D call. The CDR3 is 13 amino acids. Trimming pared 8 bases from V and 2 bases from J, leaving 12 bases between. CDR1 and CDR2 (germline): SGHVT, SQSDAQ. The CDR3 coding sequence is TGTGCCAGCTGCCAGGTCCCGAACTATGGCTACACCTTC. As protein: CASCQVPNYGYTF.

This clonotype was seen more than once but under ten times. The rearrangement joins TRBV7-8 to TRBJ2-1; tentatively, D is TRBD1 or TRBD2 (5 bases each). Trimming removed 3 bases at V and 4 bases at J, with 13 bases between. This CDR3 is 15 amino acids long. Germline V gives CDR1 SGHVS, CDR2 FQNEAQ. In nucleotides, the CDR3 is TGTGCCAGCAGCTTCGACGGGACCAATTACAATGAGCAGTTCTTC. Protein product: CASSFDGTNYNEQFF.

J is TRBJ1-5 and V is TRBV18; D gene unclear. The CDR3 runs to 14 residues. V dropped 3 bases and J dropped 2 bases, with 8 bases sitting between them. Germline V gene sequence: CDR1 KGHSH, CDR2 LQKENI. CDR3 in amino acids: CASSPQGRNQPQHF. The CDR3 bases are TGTGCCAGCTCACCCCAAGGCCGCAATCAGCCCCAGCATTTT.

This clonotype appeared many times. CDR3 bases: TGTGCCAGCAGCTTACTGCCTAGCGGGAGACTGGGTACGCAGTATTTT. It is translated as CASSLLPSGRLGTQYF. The chain uses TRBV7-9 and TRBJ2-3; 10 bases align to TRBD2. The CDR3 is made up of 16 amino acids. Germline-derived CDR1 and CDR2 are SEHNR and FQNEAQ (reference sequence). Trimming at V came to 2 bases and at J to 8 bases, leaving 10 bases not matched to a gene.

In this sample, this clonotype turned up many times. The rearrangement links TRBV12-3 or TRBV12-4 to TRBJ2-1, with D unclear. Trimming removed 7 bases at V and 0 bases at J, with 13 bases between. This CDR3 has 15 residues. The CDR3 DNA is TGTGCCAGCACCCTAAGGTACAGCTCCTACAATGAGCAGTTCTTC. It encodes CASTLRYSSYNEQFF.